This T cell receptor beta chain was identified in a study of cytomegalovirus exposure and HLA in healthy donors. Study-wide results and caveats: TCR beta chain V- and J-gene trimming was linked, in a later analysis, to a missense variant in DCLRE1C. Later analysis suggested most CMV-associated TCR beta chains were HLA-restricted. A later analysis reportedly found fewer N-insertions in an Asian-associated ancestry cluster than the roughly 670-donor mean.

V was trimmed by 0 bases and J by 0 bases, leaving 11 bases between them. The CDR3 covers 16 residues. CDR1 is MGHRA, CDR2 YSYEKL, per germline. The PCR was carried out with 60 Vbeta primers and 13 Jbeta primers. Sequencing was performed with immunoSEQ multiplex PCR; in TCRdb, only in-frame clones are kept and a portion is missing. The table includes about 140,000 clones, roughly 76% detected once. Comment on this clone: Its target is unknown.

The sequenced material came from PBMCs. This receptor was obtained from a female donor in good health and CMV-seronegative. The V and J genes are TRBV4-1 and TRBJ2-5; weak D call: TRBD2 (6 bases). The CDR3 DNA reads TGCGCCAGCAGCCAAGAGGGACTCGGAGACCAAGAGACCCAGTACTTC. Encoded protein: CASSQEGLGDQETQYF.